The 24 T cell receptor beta chains below come from one sample, sequenced in a study of blood T cell repertoires in COVID-19. Sequencing used immunoSEQ multiplex PCR; TCRdb keeps in-frame clones, though not all of them. The sample has about 160,000 clones, roughly nine tenths seen once. Sequencing was carried out using peripheral blood. These receptors came from a man between 18 and 35 years old with COVID-19, enrolled during active disease.

The V and J genes are TRBV28 and TRBJ2-7, with 7 positions matching TRBD1. Trimming removed 4 bases from V and 3 bases from J; junction bases left unmatched: 6. This CDR3 is built from 14 residues. The germline V gene has CDR1 MDHEN and CDR2 SYDVKM. The CDR3 DNA follows: TGTGCCAGCAGTTCGGGACAGTGGGACTACGAGCAGTACTTC. Its protein is CASSSGQWDYEQYF.

This chain uses TRBV5-1 with TRBJ2-5, with a possible D match to TRBD2 (6 bases). This CDR3 contains 15 residues. The ends were cut back, 0 bases at V and 5 bases at J, with 14 bases in the middle. The germline V gene encodes CDR1 SGHRS and CDR2 YFSETQ. The CDR3 DNA reads as TGCGCCAGCAGCTTGGCCGGAGAGGGGAGGGAGACCCAGTACTTC. It specifies CASSLAGEGRETQYF. Looking up the rest from reference TRBV5-1 and TRBJ2-5 gives the full variable domain: KAGVTQTPRYLIKTRGQQVTLSCSPISGHRSVSWYQQTPGQGLQFLFEYFSETQRNKGNFPGRFSGRQFSNSRSEMNVSTLELGDSALYLCASSLAGEGRETQYFGPGTRLLVL.

The chain joins TRBV27 to TRBJ1-2, with D tentatively TRBD1 (5 bases). The CDR3 extends over 15 amino acids. Germline CDR1 reads MNHEY; CDR2 reads SMNVEV (reference sequence). Trimming removed 1 base at V and 3 bases at J, with 12 bases between. DNA of the CDR3: TGTGCCAGCAGTTTATTCCAGGGTGCAGACTATGGCTACACCTTC. Its translation: CASSLFQGADYGYTF.

The chain has TRBV7-9 and TRBJ2-7; 13 bases agree with TRBD2. The CDR3 runs to 15 residues. V lost 0 bases, J lost 4 bases, and 0 bases stayed unmatched. Germline V gives CDR1 SEHNR, CDR2 FQNEAQ (reference sequence). Here the CDR3 DNA reads TGTGCCAGCAGCTTAGCACTAGCGGGAGGGTACGAGCAGTACTTC. Protein product: CASSLALAGGYEQYF.

The chain has TRBV10-2 and TRBJ1-1; TRBD1 matches at 8 bases. J was trimmed by 5 bases and V by 7 bases; bases with no gene match: 6. CDR3 size: 13 residues. The germline V gene encodes CDR1 WSHSY and CDR2 SAAADI. The CDR3: CASIPGGWTEAFF. The CDR3 DNA is TGCGCCAGCATCCCAGGGGGCTGGACTGAAGCTTTCTTT.

In regard to this clone: Its ends do not fully match the called genes, so a read error is possible. The rearrangement links TRBV7-9 to TRBJ1-4; 7 bases are a match to TRBD1. The CDR3 length is 16 residues. Germline lookup yields CDR1 SEHNR and CDR2 FQNEAQ (reference sequence). The CDR3 coding sequence is TGTGCCAGCAGCCCCGTGGCCAGTCAGGGGGGTGAAAAACTGCTTTTT. Amino acids: CASSPVASQGGEKLLF.

The count of this clone is one. The V and J genes are TRBV11-3 and TRBJ2-2, with D tentatively TRBD2 (5 bases). This CDR3 region has 15 residues. Germline CDR1 reads SGHNT; CDR2 reads YENEEA. Trimming cost V 2 bases and J 1 base, with 8 bases left between them. The DNA of the CDR3 is TGTGCCAGCAGCTTATCAGGAGGGAACACCGGGGAGCTGTTTTTT. Translating gives CASSLSGGNTGELFF.

The chain carries TRBV7-2 and TRBJ1-6, with D tentatively TRBD1 (5 bases). This CDR3 contains 14 residues. Trimming took 4 bases from V and 8 from J, leaving 12 bases between them. Germline CDR1 is SGHTA and CDR2 is FQGNSA. CDR3 in DNA: TGTGCCAGCAGCTGGGCAGGGAACGATTCACCCCTCCACTTT. This codes for CASSWAGNDSPLHF.

V gene TRBV5-1 combines with J gene TRBJ2-3; TRBD2 matches 7 bases. CDR1 and CDR2 (germline): SGHRS, YFSETQ. This CDR3 is 14 amino acids long. V trimming: 3 bases; J trimming: 3 bases; junction bases outside the gene matches: 4. The CDR3 here is CASSSGLDTDTQYF. The CDR3, as DNA: TGCGCCAGCAGCTCCGGACTAGATACAGATACGCAGTATTTT.

V and J are TRBV18 and TRBJ2-2; a possible D gene is TRBD1 (5 bases). Germline V lookup: CDR1 KGHSH, CDR2 LQKENI. Trimming took 2 bases from V and 0 from J, leaving 7 bases between them. The CDR3 is 15 residues long. DNA of the CDR3: TGTGCCAGCTCACCAAAGGGGACGAACACCGGGGAGCTGTTTTTT. Its translation is CASSPKGTNTGELFF.

This clone was detected many times. Additional DNA sequences in this sample encode the identical CDR3. The rearrangement links TRBV9 to TRBJ2-1, with D maybe TRBD2 (5 bases). There are 14 residues in the CDR3. Germline V gene sequence: CDR1 SGDLS, CDR2 YYNGEE. V gave up 2 bases and J gave up 5 bases, with 11 bases separating them. The CDR3 is CASSVRWENNEQFF. Written as DNA, the CDR3 is TGTGCCAGCAGCGTCAGGTGGGAGAACAATGAGCAGTTCTTC.

The chain couples TRBV19 to TRBJ1-2; D unresolved. The germline V gene encodes CDR1 LNHDA and CDR2 SQIVND (reference sequence). CDR3 length equals 15 residues. Trimming stripped 1 base from V and 8 bases from J, with 17 bases between. CDR3 region: CASSIAVRGSSGYTF. The CDR3 DNA reads TGTGCCAGTAGTATAGCTGTTCGAGGTTCATCAGGCTACACCTTC.

The chain employs TRBV5-4 and TRBJ2-1, with D unclear. The CDR3 length is 11 residues. CDR1 SGHNT and CDR2 YYREEE come from the germline V gene (reference sequence). V shed 4 bases and J shed 4 bases, with 3 bases lying between them. CDR3 coding DNA: TGTGCCAGCAGCCATTACAATGAGCAGTTCTTC. Its translation: CASSHYNEQFF.

CDR3 loop: CASSEFGGGSYNEQFF. In DNA form, the CDR3 reads TGTGCCAGCAGTGAATTTGGCGGGGGCTCCTACAATGAGCAGTTCTTC. The rearrangement links TRBV25-1 to TRBJ2-1; TRBD2 matches 7 bases. The CDR3 has 16 residues. V gave up 1 base and J gave up 0 bases; unmatched junction bases: 3. Looked up from germline, CDR1 is MGHDK and CDR2 is SYGVNS.

This clone has more than one count but fewer than ten. This chain joins TRBV10-3 and TRBJ2-1; 9 bases agree with TRBD2. This CDR3 region has 15 residues. In germline, CDR1 is ENHRY, CDR2 SYGVKD. The V gene end was trimmed by 6 bases and the J gene end by 3 bases; junction bases not matched to a gene: 6. The CDR3 spells CAIRPGLADYNEQFF. CDR3 in DNA: TGTGCCATCAGACCGGGACTAGCAGACTACAATGAGCAGTTCTTC.

This chain links TRBV10-3 with TRBJ1-1, with 9 bases matching TRBD1. V shed 6 bases, J shed 1 base, and the junction held 0 bases outside the gene matches. Germline CDR1 reads ENHRY; CDR2 reads SYGVKD. There are 13 residues in the CDR3. CDR3 in DNA: TGTGCCATCAGGGACAGGGGGAACACTGAAGCTTTCTTT. This gives the protein CAIRDRGNTEAFF.

The chain uses TRBV6-2 or TRBV6-3 and TRBJ2-1; 9 bases agree with TRBD2. V dropped 4 bases and J dropped 1; count of bases not matched to a gene: 5. From germline, CDR1 is MNHEY and CDR2 SVGEGT. CDR3 length equals 16 residues. The CDR3 is CASSLASGISYNEQFF. In DNA, the CDR3 is TGTGCCAGCAGTTTAGCTAGCGGGATTTCCTACAATGAGCAGTTCTTC.

This clone was seen more than once but under ten times. The CDR3 spells CASSLSGLTYEQYF. The CDR3 DNA is TGTGCCAGCAGCTTATCCGGACTAACCTACGAGCAGTACTTC. The chain links TRBV5-4 to TRBJ2-7; the D gene is possibly TRBD2 (6 bases). Germline CDR1 is SGHNT and CDR2 is YYREEE (reference sequence). The V gene lost 2 bases and the J gene lost 2 bases, with 11 bases spanning the gap. The CDR3 runs 14 residues. Using reference TRBV5-4 and TRBJ2-7 for the parts outside the CDR3, the full variable domain is ETGVTQSPTHLIKTRGQQVTLRCSSQSGHNTVSWYQQALGQGPQFIFQYYREEENGRGNFPPRFSGLQFPNYSSELNVNALELDDSALYLCASSLSGLTYEQYFGPGTRLTVT.

The chain links TRBV29-1 to TRBJ2-7; TRBD2 matches at 8 bases. Germline V gives CDR1 SQVTM, CDR2 ANQGSEA. CDR3 length: 14 amino acids. Trimming at V came to 5 bases and at J to 7 bases, leaving 13 bases not matched to a gene. The CDR3 nucleotides are TGCAGCGTTTCCACGAGACTAGCGCGCCCAGAGCAGTACTTC. It yields the protein CSVSTRLARPEQYF.

The chain recombines TRBV5-1 with TRBJ2-7; 10 bases fit TRBD1. The CDR3 has 16 residues. The germline gives CDR1 SGHRS, CDR2 YFSETQ. With 3 bases clipped from V and 3 bases from J, the junction kept 9 bases outside the gene matches. The CDR3 nucleotides read TGCGCCAGCAGCTCATTTCCCCGGGACAGGGGCTACGAGCAGTACTTC. It codes for CASSSFPRDRGYEQYF.

This clone was observed a single time. V gene TRBV28 combines with J gene TRBJ2-1, with TRBD1 matching over 9 bases. Germline CDR1 reads MDHEN; CDR2 reads SYDVKM. The CDR3 extends over 16 amino acids. V trimming: 4 bases; J trimming: 1 base; junction bases outside the gene matches: 5. CDR3 in DNA: TGTGCCAGCAGTTCGCCAGGACAGGGGTCCTACAATGAGCAGTTCTTC. This sequence encodes CASSSPGQGSYNEQFF.

The chain couples TRBV7-9 to TRBJ2-1; 7 positions agree with TRBD1. The CDR3 totals 14 residues. Germline V gene lookup returns CDR1 SEHNR and CDR2 FQNEAQ (reference sequence). Unmatched junction bases numbered 6, after V lost 0 bases and J lost 10 bases. CDR3 sequence: CASSLALSGGEQFF. In nucleotides, the CDR3 is TGTGCCAGCAGCTTAGCGCTGTCAGGGGGAGAGCAGTTCTTC.

This clone has a single count. This chain connects TRBV18 to TRBJ2-7; tentatively, D is TRBD2 (5 bases). Germline values: CDR1 KGHSH, CDR2 LQKENI. This CDR3 is 16 amino acids long. The V end was cut by 3 bases, the J end by 0 bases, with 15 bases between. CDR3 amino acids: CASSPLLAGSSYEQYF. As DNA, the CDR3 is TGTGCCAGCTCACCCCTTCTGGCGGGTAGCTCCTACGAGCAGTACTTC. The variable domain in full, with the rest retrieved from reference TRBV18 and TRBJ2-7, is NAGVMQNPRHLVRRRGQEARLRCSPMKGHSHVYWYRQLPEEGLKFMVYLQKENIIDESGMPKERFSAEFPKEGPSILRIQQVVRGDSAAYFCASSPLLAGSSYEQYFGPGTRLTVT.

The rearrangement links TRBV3-1 (or the pseudogene TRBV3-2) to TRBJ2-7; D remains unclear. There are 15 residues in the CDR3. Germline V CDR1 and CDR2: LGHDT, YNNKEL (reference sequence). Trimming cost V 1 base and J 3 bases, with 13 bases left between them. The CDR3 DNA reads as TGTGCCAGCAGCCAAGGTACCGACTTAAGCTACGAGCAGTACTTC. This sequence encodes CASSQGTDLSYEQYF.